This T cell receptor (beta chain) was identified during a study of shared clonotypes between healthy human individuals. Donors were Caucasian adults residing in Nashville, Tennessee, USA. In germline, CDR1 is SGHAT, CDR2 FQNNGV. The CDR3 has 15 amino acids. Trimming took 3 bases from V and 0 from J, leaving 10 bases between them. Clones were sequenced by immunoSEQ multiplex PCR, and TCRdb holds only the in-frame ones, with some missing. The table records about 490,000 clones, 76% of them present only once. The chain has TRBV11-2 and TRBJ2-3; a possible D gene is TRBD2 (5 bases). The TCR was taken from a middle-aged woman in good health. Some clones in this sample may be carry-over from other donors' samples. The specimen sequenced was PBMCs. CDR3 DNA: TGTGCCAGCAGCTTCGTAGGACTTAGCACAGATACGCAGTATTTT. As protein: CASSFVGLSTDTQYF.